This TCR beta chain comes out of a study of cytomegalovirus exposure and HLA in healthy donors. PCR used 60 Vbeta primers and 13 Jbeta primers. In the study's own analysis: Among the unique TCR beta chains that a later analysis counted, 75 million to 85 million in all, about 11 million were shared. The protocol was immunoSEQ multiplex PCR, while the TCRdb copy is restricted to in-frame clones and leaves out a portion. The V and J calls and clone size come from that table; D and trimming were worked out from the DNA. The sample holds around 110,000 clones, 50% to 70% seen once. The TCR was taken from a middle-aged woman in good health and CMV-seropositive. Sequencing input: PBMCs.

CDR3 loop: CATQTEMNTEAFF. In DNA, the CDR3 is TGTGCCACACAGACAGAGATGAACACTGAAGCTTTCTTT. The chain couples TRBV19 to TRBJ1-1; D possibly corresponds to TRBD1 (5 bases). Trimming pared 10 bases from V and 0 bases from J, leaving 12 bases between. The CDR3 is 13 amino acids. CDR1 and CDR2 (germline): LNHDA, SQIVND (reference sequence). Looking up the rest from reference TRBV19 and TRBJ1-1 gives the full variable domain: DGGITQSPKYLFRKEGQNVTLSCEQNLNHDAMYWYRQDPGQGLRLIYYSQIVNDFQKGDIAEGYSVSREKKESFPLTVTSAQKNPTAFYLCATQTEMNTEAFFGQGTRLTVV.